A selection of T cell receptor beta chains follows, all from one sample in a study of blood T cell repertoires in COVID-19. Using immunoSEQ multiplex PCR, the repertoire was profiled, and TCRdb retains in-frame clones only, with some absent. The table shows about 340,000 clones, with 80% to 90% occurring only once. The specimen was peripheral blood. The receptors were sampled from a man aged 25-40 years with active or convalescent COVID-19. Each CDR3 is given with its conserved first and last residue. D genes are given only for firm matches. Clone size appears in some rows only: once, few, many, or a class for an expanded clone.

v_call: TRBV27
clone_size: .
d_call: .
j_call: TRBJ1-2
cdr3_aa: CASSFQTLPGGGYGYTF
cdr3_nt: TGTGCCAGCAGTTTCCAGACCCTCCCGGGGGGCGGCTATGGCTACACCTTC

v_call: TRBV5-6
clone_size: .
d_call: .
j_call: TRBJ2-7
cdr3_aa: CASSLAWGGTAYEQYF
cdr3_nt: TGTGCCAGCAGCTTGGCCTGGGGCGGGACCGCCTACGAGCAGTACTTC

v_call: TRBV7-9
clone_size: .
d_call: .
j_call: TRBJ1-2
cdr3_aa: CASSLAPDYGYTF
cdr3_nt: TGTGCCAGCAGCTTAGCGCCGGACTATGGCTACACCTTC

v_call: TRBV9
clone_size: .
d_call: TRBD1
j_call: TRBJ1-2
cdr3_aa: CASSKQGVNYGYTF
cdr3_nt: TGTGCCAGCAGCAAACAGGGGGTAAACTATGGCTACACCTTC

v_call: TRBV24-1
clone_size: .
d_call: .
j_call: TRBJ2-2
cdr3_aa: CATSGVAGPNTGELFF
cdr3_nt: TGTGCCACCAGTGGGGTTGCAGGGCCGAACACCGGGGAGCTGTTTTTT

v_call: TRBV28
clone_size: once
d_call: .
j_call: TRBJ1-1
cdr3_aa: CASSIRQNTEAFF
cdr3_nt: TGTGCCAGCAGTATCCGACAGAACACTGAAGCTTTCTTT

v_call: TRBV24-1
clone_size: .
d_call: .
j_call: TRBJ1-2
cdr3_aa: CATSAPGEGIYGYTF
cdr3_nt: TGTGCCACCAGTGCCCCGGGGGAGGGGATTTATGGCTACACCTTC

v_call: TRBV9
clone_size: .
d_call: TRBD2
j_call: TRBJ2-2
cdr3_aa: CASSERSSGRFTGELFF
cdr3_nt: TGTGCCAGCAGCGAACGCTCTAGCGGGAGATTCACCGGGGAGCTGTTTTTT

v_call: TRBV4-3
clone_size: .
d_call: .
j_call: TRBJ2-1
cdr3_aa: CASSQSQGFPYNEQFF
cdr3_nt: TGCGCCAGCAGCCAGTCACAGGGTTTCCCCTACAATGAGCAGTTCTTC

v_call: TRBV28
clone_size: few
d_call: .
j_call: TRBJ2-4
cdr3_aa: CASSFGVGSVDTKNIQYF
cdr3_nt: TGTGCCAGCAGTTTCGGGGTGGGTTCGGTCGACACCAAAAACATTCAGTACTTC

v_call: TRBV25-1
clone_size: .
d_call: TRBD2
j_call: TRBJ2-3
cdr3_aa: CASSEWGRADTQYF
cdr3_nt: TGTGCCAGCAGTGAATGGGGGAGGGCAGATACGCAGTATTTT

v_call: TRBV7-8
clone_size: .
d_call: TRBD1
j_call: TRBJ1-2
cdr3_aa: CASSLEGQGANGYTF
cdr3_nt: TGTGCCAGCAGCTTAGAGGGACAGGGGGCCAATGGCTACACCTTC

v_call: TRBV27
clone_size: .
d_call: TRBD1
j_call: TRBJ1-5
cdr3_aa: CASSLGTAGNQPQHF
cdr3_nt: TGTGCCAGCAGTTTAGGGACAGCCGGCAATCAGCCCCAGCATTTT

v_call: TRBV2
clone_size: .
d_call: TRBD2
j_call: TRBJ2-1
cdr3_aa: CASEASGYNEQFF
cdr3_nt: TGTGCCAGCGAGGCTAGCGGCTACAATGAGCAGTTCTTC

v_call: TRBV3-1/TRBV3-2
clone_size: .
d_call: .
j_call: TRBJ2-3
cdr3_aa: CASSRTPASTDTQYF
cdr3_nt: TGTGCCAGCAGCCGGACTCCGGCTAGCACAGATACGCAGTATTTT

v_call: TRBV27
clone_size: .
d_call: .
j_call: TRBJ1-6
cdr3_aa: CASNPQGMSSPLHF
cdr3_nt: TGTGCCAGCAACCCCCAGGGGATGAGTTCACCCCTCCACTTT

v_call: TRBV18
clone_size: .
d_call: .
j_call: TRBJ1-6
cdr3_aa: CASSPAGHEVLSGPPLHF
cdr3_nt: TGTGCCAGCTCACCCGCAGGGCACGAAGTTCTCTCCGGACCACCCCTCCACTTT

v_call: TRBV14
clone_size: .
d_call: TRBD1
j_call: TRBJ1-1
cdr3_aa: CASSLRQGVGPEAFF
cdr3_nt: TGTGCCAGCAGCCTCCGACAGGGTGTCGGGCCTGAAGCTTTCTTT

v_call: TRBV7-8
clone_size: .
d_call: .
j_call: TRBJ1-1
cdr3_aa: CASSLNARVGRNTEAFF
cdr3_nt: TGTGCCAGCAGCTTAAATGCCCGGGTAGGGAGGAACACTGAAGCTTTCTTT

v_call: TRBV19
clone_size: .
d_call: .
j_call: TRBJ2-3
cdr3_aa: CASSPESTDTQYF
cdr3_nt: TGTGCCAGTAGCCCCGAGAGCACAGATACGCAGTATTTT

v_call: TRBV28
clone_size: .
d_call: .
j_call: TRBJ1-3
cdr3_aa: CASSSTGPGNTIYF
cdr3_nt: TGTGCCAGCAGTTCTACAGGGCCAGGAAACACCATATATTTT

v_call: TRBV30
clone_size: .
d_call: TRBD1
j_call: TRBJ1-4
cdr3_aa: CAWDRTGRNEKLFF
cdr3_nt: TGTGCCTGGGATAGGACAGGCCGTAATGAAAAACTGTTTTTT

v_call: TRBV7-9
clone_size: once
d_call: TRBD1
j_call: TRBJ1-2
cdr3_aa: CASARFVGQGFNYGYTF
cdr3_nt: TGTGCCAGCGCCAGATTTGTGGGACAGGGCTTCAACTATGGCTACACCTTC

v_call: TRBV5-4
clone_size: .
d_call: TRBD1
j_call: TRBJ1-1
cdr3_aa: CASSLTGTDTEAFF
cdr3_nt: TGTGCCAGCAGCCTGACAGGGACAGACACTGAAGCTTTCTTT

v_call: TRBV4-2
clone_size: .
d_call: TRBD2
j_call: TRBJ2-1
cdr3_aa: CASSQGTSGLGNEQFF
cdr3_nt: TGTGCCAGCAGCCAGGGGACTAGCGGGCTGGGCAATGAGCAGTTCTTC

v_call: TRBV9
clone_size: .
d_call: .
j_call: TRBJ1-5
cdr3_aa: CASPPTEWVYSNQPQHF
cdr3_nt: TGTGCCAGCCCCCCGACAGAATGGGTATATAGCAATCAGCCCCAGCATTTT

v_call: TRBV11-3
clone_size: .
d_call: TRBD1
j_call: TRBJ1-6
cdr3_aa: CASSADRAVNSPLHF
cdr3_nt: TGTGCCAGCAGCGCAGACAGGGCCGTCAATTCACCCCTCCACTTT

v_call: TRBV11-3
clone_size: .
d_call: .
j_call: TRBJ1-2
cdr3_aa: CASSLGTGEHYGYTF
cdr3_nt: TGTGCCAGCAGCTTAGGGACGGGGGAGCACTATGGCTACACCTTC

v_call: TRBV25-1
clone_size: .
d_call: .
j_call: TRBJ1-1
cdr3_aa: CASRKNGGAEAFF
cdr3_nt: TGTGCCAGCAGAAAAAATGGAGGAGCTGAAGCTTTCTTT

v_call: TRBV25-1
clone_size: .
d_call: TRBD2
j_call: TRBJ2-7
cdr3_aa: CASSDWGGNYEQYF
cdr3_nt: TGTGCCAGCAGTGATTGGGGAGGGAACTACGAGCAGTACTTC

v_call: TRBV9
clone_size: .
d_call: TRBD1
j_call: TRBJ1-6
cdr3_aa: CASSVTGVGGSPLHF
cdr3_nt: TGTGCCAGCAGCGTGACAGGGGTGGGAGGTTCACCCCTCCACTTT

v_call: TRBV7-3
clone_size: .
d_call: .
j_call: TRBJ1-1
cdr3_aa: CASSLGRGSTEAFF
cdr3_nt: TGTGCCAGCAGCTTAGGAAGGGGGAGCACTGAAGCTTTCTTT

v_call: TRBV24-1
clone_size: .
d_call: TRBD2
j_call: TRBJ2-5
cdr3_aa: CATSDLAGGQETQYF
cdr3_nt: TGTGCCACCAGTGATCTAGCGGGGGGGCAAGAGACCCAGTACTTC

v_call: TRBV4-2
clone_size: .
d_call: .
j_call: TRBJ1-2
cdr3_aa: CASSQDAVNYGYTF
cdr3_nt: TGTGCCAGCAGCCAAGATGCGGTAAACTATGGCTACACCTTC

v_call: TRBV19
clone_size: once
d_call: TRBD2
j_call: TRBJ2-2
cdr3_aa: CASNSAGDTGELFF
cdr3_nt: TGTGCCAGTAACTCAGCGGGGGACACCGGGGAGCTGTTTTTT

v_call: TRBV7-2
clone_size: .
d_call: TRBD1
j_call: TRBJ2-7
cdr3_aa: CASSSGQASSYEQYF
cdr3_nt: TGTGCCAGCAGCTCTGGACAGGCGAGCTCCTACGAGCAGTACTTC

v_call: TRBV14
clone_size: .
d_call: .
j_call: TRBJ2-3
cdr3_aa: CASSQDPSGGTDTQYF
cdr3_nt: TGTGCCAGCAGCCAAGATCCCAGCGGAGGCACAGATACGCAGTATTTT

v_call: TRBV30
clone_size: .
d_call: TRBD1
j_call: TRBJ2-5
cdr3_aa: CAWSPPGGLTQYF
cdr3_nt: TGTGCCTGGAGTCCCCCAGGGGGCCTGACCCAGTACTTC

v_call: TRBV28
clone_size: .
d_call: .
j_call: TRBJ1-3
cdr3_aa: CASSSPARGNTIYF
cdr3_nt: TGTGCCAGCTCCTCCCCAGCGCGTGGAAACACCATATATTTT

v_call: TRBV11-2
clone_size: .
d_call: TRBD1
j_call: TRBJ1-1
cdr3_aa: CASSRDRGRAFF
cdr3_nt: TGTGCCAGCAGTCGGGACAGGGGGCGAGCTTTCTTT

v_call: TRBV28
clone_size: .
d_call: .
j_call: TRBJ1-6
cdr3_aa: CASSHTGRTETYNSPLHF
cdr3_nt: TGTGCCAGCAGTCACACCGGACGGACAGAAACGTATAATTCACCCCTCCACTTT

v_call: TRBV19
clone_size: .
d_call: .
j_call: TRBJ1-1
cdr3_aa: CASSMGPPGRTEAFF
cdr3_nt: TGTGCCAGTAGTATGGGCCCCCCAGGGAGGACTGAAGCTTTCTTT